What follows describes a single T cell receptor beta chain. TCRdb keeps only in-frame clones here, not all; method: immunoSEQ multiplex PCR. The data hold a few hundred thousand clones, with 70% to 90% observed a single time. The source of the sample is a study of blood T cell repertoires in COVID-19. About the research overall: Italy, Spain and the United States were the sources of the convalescent and acute COVID-19 samples.

CDR1 and CDR2 from the germline V gene are SGHNT and YYREEE (reference sequence). CDR3 length: 14 amino acids. Trimming removed 4 bases from V and 5 bases from J; junction bases left unmatched: 8. The chain couples TRBV5-4 to TRBJ2-7, with 8 positions matching TRBD1. This sequence originates from a woman in her thirties or forties who had recovered from COVID-19. What was sequenced was PBMCs or T cells enriched from blood (not recorded which). The chain's CDR3 is CASSRNQGADEQYF. In nucleotides, the CDR3 is TGTGCCAGCAGCAGAAACCAGGGGGCCGACGAGCAGTACTTC.